Listed below are T cell receptor beta chains from one sample, sequenced in a study of CD8 T cells in ankylosing spondylitis. Via MiXCR, TCRdb re-called the 5' RACE reads, giving one row per CDR3 protein. The sample lists just under 350,000 distinct CDR3 sequences; about 15% were seen once. Sample: blood, either unsorted or a sorted T cell fraction (not recorded which). The receptors derive from a male donor with ankylosing spondylitis or in good health (not recorded which). The CDR3 runs from the conserved cysteine through the conserved F or W. D genes are given only for firm matches. Not all rows give a size; the values are once, few, many and, for expanded clones, a class.

J | D | size | V | CDR3 | DNA
TRBJ2-1 | TRBD2 | - | TRBV11-2 | CASSLILAGGPAFF | TGTGCCAGCAGCTTAATTCTAGCGGGAGGGCCTGCATTCTTC
TRBJ1-1 | - | few | TRBV30 | CAWSRKQNTEAFF | TGTGCCTGGAGTCGGAAACAGAACACTGAAGCTTTCTTT
TRBJ2-7 | TRBD2 | few | TRBV11-2 | CASSPLAGAFYEQYF | TGTGCCAGCTCTCCCTTAGCGGGCGCATTCTACGAGCAGTACTTC
TRBJ2-1 | - | few | TRBV5-1 | CASSFGITSDEQFF | TGCGCCAGCAGCTTCGGGATAACGAGCGATGAGCAGTTCTTC
TRBJ2-5 | TRBD2 | - | TRBV4-2 | CASSQVARYSGGVQETQYF | TGTGCCAGCAGCCAAGTCGCGAGATATAGCGGGGGAGTTCAAGAGACCCAGTACTTC
TRBJ1-2 | - | - | TRBV12-3/TRBV12-4 | CASGSDNYGYTF | TGTGCCAGCGGTTCCGATAACTATGGCTACACCTTC
TRBJ2-1 | TRBD2 | - | TRBV3-1 | CASSQVVRRGGFHEQFF | TGTGCCAGCAGCCAAGTGGTACGGCGGGGGGGCTTCCATGAGCAGTTCTTC
TRBJ2-1 | - | few | TRBV12-3/TRBV12-4 | CASSLAGGQSEQFF | TGTGCCAGCAGTTTAGCGGGGGGGCAAAGTGAGCAGTTCTTC
TRBJ1-2 | - | many | TRBV3-1 | CASSQVEKSSYTF | TGTGCCAGCAGCCAAGTCGAGAAGTCCTCCTACACCTTC
TRBJ2-2 | - | - | TRBV7-9 | CASSPQGVGELFF | TGTGCCAGCAGCCCCCAGGGTGTCGGGGAGCTGTTTTTT
TRBJ1-2 | TRBD1 | once | TRBV7-8 | CASSPRGLLWGYTF | TGTGCCAGCAGCCCCAGGGGGCTTTTGTGGGGCTACACCTTC
TRBJ2-5 | - | - | TRBV3-1 | CASSQASWEETQYF | TGTGCCAGCAGCCAAGCGAGCTGGGAAGAGACCCAGTACTTC
TRBJ2-5 | - | - | TRBV11-2 | CASSLQTGRQETQYF | TGTGCCAGCAGCTTGCAGACAGGGAGGCAAGAGACCCAGTACTTC
TRBJ1-2 | TRBD1 | - | TRBV20-1 | CSAVDRVRGYTF | TGCAGTGCTGTAGACAGGGTCAGGGGCTACACCTTC
TRBJ2-3 | TRBD1 | few | TRBV5-1 | CASSLEGQFTDTQYF | TGCGCCAGCAGCTTGGAGGGACAGTTCACAGATACGCAGTATTTT
TRBJ2-3 | - | few | TRBV5-1 | CASSLNYFAADTQYF | TGCGCCAGCAGCTTGAACTATTTTGCCGCAGATACGCAGTATTTT
TRBJ2-1 | - | - | TRBV11-2 | CASSLWAEPYNEQFF | TGTGCCAGCAGCTTATGGGCTGAGCCCTACAATGAGCAGTTCTTC
TRBJ1-3 | - | many | TRBV12-3/TRBV12-4 | CASSIGGSGNTIYF | TGTGCCAGCAGTATAGGCGGCTCTGGAAACACCATATATTTT
TRBJ2-2 | - | - | TRBV10-1 | CASSEFKSANTGELFF | TGCGCCAGCAGTGAATTCAAGTCCGCGAACACCGGGGAGCTGTTTTTT
TRBJ2-2 | - | - | TRBV20-1 | CSASPRWRGNTGELFF | TGCAGTGCTAGTCCTCGTTGGAGGGGGAACACCGGGGAGCTGTTTTTT
TRBJ2-5 | - | - | TRBV5-1 | CASSLATQQETQYF | TGCGCCAGCAGCTTGGCCACACAACAAGAGACCCAGTACTTC
TRBJ2-5 | TRBD1 | - | TRBV7-9 | CASSNPHRGQETQYF | TGTGCCAGCAGCAACCCCCACAGGGGGCAAGAGACCCAGTACTTC
TRBJ1-2 | - | few | TRBV7-2 | CASSSDGSNYGYTF | TGTGCCAGCAGCTCGGACGGCTCTAACTATGGCTACACCTTC
TRBJ2-6 | - | - | TRBV12-3/TRBV12-4 | CASSLKGPVGANVLTF | TGTGCCAGCAGTTTAAAAGGTCCGGTCGGGGCCAACGTCCTGACTTTC
TRBJ1-1 | - | - | TRBV10-3 | CAISETPGGTEAFF | TGTGCCATCAGTGAAACCCCCGGCGGCACTGAAGCTTTCTTT
TRBJ2-1 | TRBD2 | few | TRBV2 | CASSEGSSGARQFF | TGTGCCAGCAGTGAAGGGTCTAGCGGGGCGCGGCAGTTCTTC
TRBJ2-1 | - | - | TRBV6-1 | CAISRGAAANNEQFF | TGTGCCATCTCCAGGGGGGCAGCGGCCAACAATGAGCAGTTCTTC
TRBJ2-7 | - | - | TRBV3-1 | CASSSGLNLYEQYF | TGTGCCAGCAGCTCGGGACTTAATCTCTACGAGCAGTACTTC
TRBJ2-1 | - | - | TRBV5-1 | CASSLGLQSSYNEQFF | TGCGCCAGCAGCTTGGGCCTACAATCCTCCTACAATGAGCAGTTCTTC
TRBJ2-3 | TRBD2 | many | TRBV29-1 | CSHSGGPTDTQYF | TGCAGCCACAGCGGGGGACCCACAGATACGCAGTATTTT
TRBJ2-3 | TRBD2 | - | TRBV4-2 | CASSQEGVAGDTQYF | TGTGCCAGCAGCCAAGAGGGGGTAGCGGGAGATACGCAGTATTTT
TRBJ1-2 | TRBD1 | - | TRBV6-4 | CATRTGYGYTF | TGTGCCACCCGGACAGGTTATGGCTACACCTTC
TRBJ2-1 | - | few | TRBV2 | CASSEGLYNEQFF | TGTGCCAGCAGTGAGGGCCTATACAATGAGCAGTTCTTC
TRBJ2-5 | - | few | TRBV3-1 | CASSQESAVETQYF | TGTGCCAGCAGCCAAGAATCTGCCGTGGAGACCCAGTACTTC
TRBJ2-7 | - | few | TRBV4-1 | CASSQQGGYEQYF | TGCGCCAGCAGCCAACAGGGGGGCTACGAGCAGTACTTC
TRBJ1-1 | TRBD1 | few | TRBV25-1 | CASSEPGGFTEAFF | TGTGCCAGCAGTGAGCCAGGGGGCTTCACTGAAGCTTTCTTT
TRBJ2-5 | TRBD1 | few | TRBV5-6 | CASSYRTGRETQYF | TGTGCCAGCAGCTACCGGACAGGGCGAGAGACCCAGTACTTC
TRBJ1-4 | TRBD1 | - | TRBV5-1 | CASSLGPGTGGTNEKLFF | TGCGCCAGCAGCTTGGGTCCCGGGACAGGGGGAACTAATGAAAAACTGTTTTTT
TRBJ2-1 | - | - | TRBV9 | CASSVLTSSYNEQFF | TGTGCCAGCAGCGTCCTGACTAGCTCCTACAATGAGCAGTTCTTC
TRBJ2-1 | TRBD2 | few | TRBV6-1 | CASSPWTSGRNEQFF | TGTGCCAGCAGTCCTTGGACTAGCGGGAGGAATGAGCAGTTCTTC
TRBJ2-1 | - | - | TRBV18 | CASSPPSGYNEQFF | TGTGCCAGCTCACCACCCTCGGGGTACAATGAGCAGTTCTTC
TRBJ2-7 | - | - | TRBV9 | CASSVGVYNHEQYF | TGTGCCAGCAGCGTAGGAGTGTACAACCACGAGCAGTACTTC
TRBJ2-7 | - | - | TRBV3-1 | CASSHRQASSYEQYF | TGTGCCAGCAGCCACCGACAGGCTTCCTCCTACGAGCAGTACTTC
TRBJ1-1 | - | - | TRBV20-1 | CSARGGSSESNTEAFF | TGCAGTGCTAGGGGGGGGTCCTCGGAATCGAACACTGAAGCTTTCTTT
TRBJ2-7 | - | - | TRBV7-8 | CASSLRQPSYEQYF | TGTGCCAGCAGCTTACGTCAACCTTCCTACGAGCAGTACTTC